These T cell receptor beta chains were read from a single sample in a study of T cell repertoires in cytomegalovirus infection. Using its own MiXCR run on the reads, TCRdb lists one record per CDR3 protein. The table shows 68,000 or so distinct CDR3 sequences, with about 23% occurring only once. These receptors are not linked to any known antigen. What was sequenced was PBMCs, sequenced either directly or after in vitro stimulation (not recorded which). All receptors come from a human donor in good health (CMV status not recorded). Some clones in this sample may be carry-over from other donors' samples. The CDR3 runs from the conserved cysteine through the conserved F or W. The order of the fields is V gene, clone size, J gene, D gene, CDR3 protein, CDR3 DNA. D genes are given only for firm matches. The size of a clone is reported for some rows only, either as once, few or many, or as a class for expanded clones.

V: TRBV15; size: few; J: TRBJ1-1; D: NA; CDR3: CATRSGPTPPNTEAFF; DNA: TGTGCCACCAGGTCGGGACCAACCCCTCCGAACACTGAAGCTTTCTTT
V: TRBV5-1; size: NA; J: TRBJ2-7; D: NA; CDR3: CASSFGSPTTNRASYEQYF; DNA: TGCGCCAGCAGCTTTGGATCACCAACGACTAACCGGGCCTCCTACGAGCAGTACTTC
V: TRBV4-1; size: NA; J: TRBJ2-6; D: NA; CDR3: CASSQDPFGLGVSGANVLTF; DNA: TGCGCCAGCAGCCAAGATCCGTTCGGCCTCGGGGTCTCTGGGGCCAACGTCCTGACTTTC
V: TRBV18; size: NA; J: TRBJ2-7; D: TRBD1; CDR3: CASSPPGQNYEQYF; DNA: TGTGCCAGCTCACCACCGGGACAGAACTACGAGCAGTACTTC
V: TRBV6-2/TRBV6-3; size: NA; J: TRBJ2-2; D: TRBD1; CDR3: CASRETGQGYTGELFF; DNA: TGTGCCAGCAGGGAGACAGGACAGGGGTACACCGGGGAGCTGTTTTTT
V: TRBV7-4; size: many; J: TRBJ2-5; D: NA; CDR3: CASSLGQGQEETQYF; DNA: TGTGCCAGCAGCTTAGGTCAGGGTCAGGAAGAGACCCAGTACTTC
V: TRBV19; size: NA; J: TRBJ1-5; D: TRBD1; CDR3: CASSMDRGTLPQHF; DNA: TGTGCCAGTAGTATGGACAGGGGAACTCTGCCCCAGCATTTT
V: TRBV29-1; size: NA; J: TRBJ2-5; D: NA; CDR3: CSVTRVNQETQYF; DNA: TGCAGCGTTACCAGGGTCAACCAAGAGACCCAGTACTTC
V: TRBV6-8; size: NA; J: TRBJ1-1; D: NA; CDR3: CASNGGSTEAFF; DNA: TGTGCCAGCAATGGGGGGAGCACTGAAGCTTTCTTT
V: TRBV6-5; size: few; J: TRBJ2-5; D: NA; CDR3: CASSYFGPETQYF; DNA: TGTGCCAGCAGTTACTTCGGCCCGGAGACCCAGTACTTC
V: TRBV4-3; size: few; J: TRBJ2-7; D: TRBD2; CDR3: CASSQDGIRAREGEQYF; DNA: TGCGCCAGCAGCCAAGATGGGATTCGGGCGAGGGAGGGGGAGCAGTACTTC
V: TRBV5-5; size: NA; J: TRBJ1-1; D: NA; CDR3: CASSLKVQNTEAFF; DNA: TGTGCCAGCAGCTTGAAGGTACAGAACACTGAAGCTTTCTTT
V: TRBV7-8; size: few; J: TRBJ2-7; D: NA; CDR3: CASSLVEGNSYEQYF; DNA: TGTGCCAGCAGCTTAGTTGAGGGAAACTCCTACGAGCAGTACTTC
V: TRBV29-1; size: few; J: TRBJ2-1; D: NA; CDR3: CSVQGGAYNEQFF; DNA: TGCAGCGTCCAAGGAGGTGCGTACAATGAGCAGTTCTTC